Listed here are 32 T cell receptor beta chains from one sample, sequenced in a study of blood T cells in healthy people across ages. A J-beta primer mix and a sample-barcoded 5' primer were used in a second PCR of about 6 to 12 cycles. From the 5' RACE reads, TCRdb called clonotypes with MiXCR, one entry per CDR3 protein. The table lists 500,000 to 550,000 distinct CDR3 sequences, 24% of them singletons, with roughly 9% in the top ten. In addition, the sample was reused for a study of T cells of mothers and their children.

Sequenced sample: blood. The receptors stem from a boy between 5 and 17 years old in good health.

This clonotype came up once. The CDR3 sequence: CSAGADTQYF. The CDR3 DNA reads TGCAGCGCGGGAGCAGATACGCAGTATTTT. This chain connects TRBV29-1 to TRBJ2-3, with TRBD2 as a possible D gene (6 bases). This CDR3 spans 10 amino acids. V dropped 7 bases and J dropped 4 bases, with 6 bases sitting between them. Per germline, CDR1 SQVTM and CDR2 ANQGSEA.

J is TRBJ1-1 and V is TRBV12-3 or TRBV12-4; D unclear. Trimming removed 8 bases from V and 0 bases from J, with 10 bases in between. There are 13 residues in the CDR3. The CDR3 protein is CASPRGLNTEAFF. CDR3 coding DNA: TGTGCCAGCCCCAGAGGGTTGAACACTGAAGCTTTCTTT.

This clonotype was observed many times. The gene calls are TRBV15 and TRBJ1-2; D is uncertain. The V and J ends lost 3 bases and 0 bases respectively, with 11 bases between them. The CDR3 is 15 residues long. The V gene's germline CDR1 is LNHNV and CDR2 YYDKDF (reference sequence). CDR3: CATSRGGGTNYGYTF. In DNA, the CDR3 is TGTGCCACCAGCAGGGGAGGAGGGACTAACTATGGCTACACCTTC.

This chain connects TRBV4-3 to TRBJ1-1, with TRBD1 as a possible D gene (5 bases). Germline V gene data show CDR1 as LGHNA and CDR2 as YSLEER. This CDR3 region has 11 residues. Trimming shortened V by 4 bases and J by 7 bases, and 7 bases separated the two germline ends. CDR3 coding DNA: TGCGCCAGCAGCCGGGGGATTGAAGCTTTCTTT. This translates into CASSRGIEAFF.

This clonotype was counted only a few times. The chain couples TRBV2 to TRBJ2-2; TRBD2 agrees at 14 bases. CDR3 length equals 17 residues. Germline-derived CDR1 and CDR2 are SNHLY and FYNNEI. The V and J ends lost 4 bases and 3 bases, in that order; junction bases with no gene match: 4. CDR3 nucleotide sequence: TGTGCCAGCAGTGCGACTAGCGGGGGGGCGGACACCGGGGAGCTGTTTTTT. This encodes CASSATSGGADTGELFF.

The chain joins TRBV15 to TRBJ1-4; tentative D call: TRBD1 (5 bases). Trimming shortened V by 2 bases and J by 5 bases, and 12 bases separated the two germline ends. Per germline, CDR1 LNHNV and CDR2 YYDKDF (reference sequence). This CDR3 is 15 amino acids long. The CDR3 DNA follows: TGTGCCACCAGCAGAAAACAGGACTTAAATGAAAAACTGTTTTTT. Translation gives CATSRKQDLNEKLFF.

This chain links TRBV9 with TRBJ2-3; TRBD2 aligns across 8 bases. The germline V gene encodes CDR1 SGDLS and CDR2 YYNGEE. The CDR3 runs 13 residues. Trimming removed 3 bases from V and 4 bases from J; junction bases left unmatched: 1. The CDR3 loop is CASSAGGSDTQYF. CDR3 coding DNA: TGTGCCAGCAGCGCGGGGGGGTCAGATACGCAGTATTTT.

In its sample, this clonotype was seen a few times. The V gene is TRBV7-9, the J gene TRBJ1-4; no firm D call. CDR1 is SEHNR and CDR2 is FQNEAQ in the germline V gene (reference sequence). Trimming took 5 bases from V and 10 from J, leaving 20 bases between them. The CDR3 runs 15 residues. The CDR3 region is CASSAPGIYAGKLFF. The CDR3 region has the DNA TGTGCCAGCAGCGCCCCGGGGATTTACGCAGGAAAACTGTTTTTT. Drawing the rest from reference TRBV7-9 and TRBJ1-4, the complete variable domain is DTGVSQNPRHKITKRGQNVTFRCDPISEHNRLYWYRQTLGQGPEFLTYFQNEAQLEKSRLLSDRFSAERPKGSFSTLEIQRTEQGDSAMYLCASSAPGIYAGKLFFGSGTQLSVL.

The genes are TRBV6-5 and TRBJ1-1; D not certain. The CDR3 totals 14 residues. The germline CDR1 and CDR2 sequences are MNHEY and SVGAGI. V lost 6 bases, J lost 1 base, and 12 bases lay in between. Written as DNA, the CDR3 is TGTGCCAGCAGACGCCCCCACAGGAACACTGAAGCTTTCTTT. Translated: CASRRPHRNTEAFF.

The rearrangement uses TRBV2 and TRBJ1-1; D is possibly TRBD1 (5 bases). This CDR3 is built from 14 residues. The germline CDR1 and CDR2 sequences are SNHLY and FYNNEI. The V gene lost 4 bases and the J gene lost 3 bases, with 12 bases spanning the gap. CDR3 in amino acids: CASSGQGSDTEAFF. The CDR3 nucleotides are TGTGCCAGCAGTGGTCAGGGTTCGGACACTGAAGCTTTCTTT.

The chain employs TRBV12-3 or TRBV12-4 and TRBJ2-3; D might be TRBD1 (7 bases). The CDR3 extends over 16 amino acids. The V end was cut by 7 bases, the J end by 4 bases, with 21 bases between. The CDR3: CASTSQGTSSADTQYF. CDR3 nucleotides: TGTGCCAGCACGTCACAGGGGACCTCTAGCGCAGATACGCAGTATTTT.

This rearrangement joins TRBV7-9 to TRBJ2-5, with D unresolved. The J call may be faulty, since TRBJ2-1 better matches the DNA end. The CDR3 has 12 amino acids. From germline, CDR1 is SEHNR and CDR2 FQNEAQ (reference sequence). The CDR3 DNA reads TGTGCCAGTAGCATTGACCGCGTCGGGCAGTTCTTC. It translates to CASSIDRVGQFF.

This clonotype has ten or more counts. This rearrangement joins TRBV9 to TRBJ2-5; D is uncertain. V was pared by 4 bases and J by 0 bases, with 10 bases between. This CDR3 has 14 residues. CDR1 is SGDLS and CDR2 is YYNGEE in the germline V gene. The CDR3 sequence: CASSSRTYQETQYF. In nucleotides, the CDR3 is TGTGCCAGCAGCAGCCGGACGTACCAAGAGACCCAGTACTTC.

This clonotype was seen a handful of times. In nucleotides, the CDR3 is TGCAGCGTGACTGAACTACTGAACACTGAAGCTTTCTTT. Amino acid sequence: CSVTELLNTEAFF. V and J are TRBV29-1 and TRBJ1-1; D unclear. V was shortened by 6 bases and J by 0 bases, with 11 bases between the two germline ends. This CDR3 has 13 residues. CDR1 and CDR2 (germline): SQVTM, ANQGSEA.

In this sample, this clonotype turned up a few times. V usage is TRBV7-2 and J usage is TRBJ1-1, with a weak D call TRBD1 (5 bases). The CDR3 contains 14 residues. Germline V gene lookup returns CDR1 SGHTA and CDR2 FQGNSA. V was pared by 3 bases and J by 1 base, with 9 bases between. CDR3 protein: CASSFGGRNTEAFF. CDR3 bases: TGTGCCAGCAGCTTCGGGGGGAGGAACACTGAAGCTTTCTTT.

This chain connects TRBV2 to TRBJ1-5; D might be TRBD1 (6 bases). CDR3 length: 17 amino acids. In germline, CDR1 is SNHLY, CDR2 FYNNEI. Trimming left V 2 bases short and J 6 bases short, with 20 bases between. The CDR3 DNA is TGTGCCAGCAGTGAATTCGAAGACAGGACCGTGGGTCAGCCCCAGCATTTT. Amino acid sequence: CASSEFEDRTVGQPQHF. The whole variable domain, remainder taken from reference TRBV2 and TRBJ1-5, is EPEVTQTPSHQVTQMGQEVILRCVPISNHLYFYWYRQILGQKVEFLVSFYNNEISEKSEIFDDQFSVERPDGSNFTLKIRSTKLEDSAMYFCASSEFEDRTVGQPQHFGDGTRLSIL.

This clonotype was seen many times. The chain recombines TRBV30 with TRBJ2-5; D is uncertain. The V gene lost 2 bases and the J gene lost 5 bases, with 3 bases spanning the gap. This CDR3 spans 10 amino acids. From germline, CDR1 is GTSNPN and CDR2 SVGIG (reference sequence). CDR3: CAWSSETQYF. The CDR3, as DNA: TGTGCCTGGAGTTCGGAGACCCAGTACTTC.

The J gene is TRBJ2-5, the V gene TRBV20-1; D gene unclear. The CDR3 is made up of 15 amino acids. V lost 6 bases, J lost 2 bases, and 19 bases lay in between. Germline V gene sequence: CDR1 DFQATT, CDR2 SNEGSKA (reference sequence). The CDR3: CSARRPGPPQETQYF. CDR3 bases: TGCAGTGCCCGTAGACCCGGCCCCCCACAAGAGACCCAGTACTTC.

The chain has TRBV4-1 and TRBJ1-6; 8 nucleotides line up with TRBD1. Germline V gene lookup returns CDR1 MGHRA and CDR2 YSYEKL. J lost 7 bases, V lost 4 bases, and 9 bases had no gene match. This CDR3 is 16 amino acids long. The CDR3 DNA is TGCGCCAGCAGCCGCGACAGGGGAATTACGAATTCACCCCTCCACTTT. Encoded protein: CASSRDRGITNSPLHF.

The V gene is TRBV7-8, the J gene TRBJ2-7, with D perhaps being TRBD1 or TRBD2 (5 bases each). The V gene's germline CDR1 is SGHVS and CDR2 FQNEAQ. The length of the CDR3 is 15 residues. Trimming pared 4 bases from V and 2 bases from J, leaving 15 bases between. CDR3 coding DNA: TGTGCCAGCAGCTGGGGGAGACAGACAGCCTACGAGCAGTACTTC. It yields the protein CASSWGRQTAYEQYF.

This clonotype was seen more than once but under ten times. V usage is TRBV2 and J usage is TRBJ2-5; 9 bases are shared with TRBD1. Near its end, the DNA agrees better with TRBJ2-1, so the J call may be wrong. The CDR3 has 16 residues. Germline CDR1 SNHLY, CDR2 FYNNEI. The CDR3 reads CASSGDRELKVNEQFF. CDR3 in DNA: TGTGCCAGCAGTGGGGACAGGGAATTAAAGGTTAATGAGCAGTTCTTC.

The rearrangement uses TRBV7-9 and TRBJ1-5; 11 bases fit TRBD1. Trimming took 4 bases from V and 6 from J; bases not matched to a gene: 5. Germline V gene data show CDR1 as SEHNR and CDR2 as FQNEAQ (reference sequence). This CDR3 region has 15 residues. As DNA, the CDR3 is TGTGCCAGCAGCTCGGGACAGGGGGGAGCTCAGCCCCAGCATTTT. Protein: CASSSGQGGAQPQHF.

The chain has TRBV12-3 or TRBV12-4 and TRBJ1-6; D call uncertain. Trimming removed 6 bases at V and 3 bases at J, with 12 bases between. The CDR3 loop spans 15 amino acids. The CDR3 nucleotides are TGTGCCAGCAGAGGACCCGACTACTATAATTCACCCCTCCACTTT. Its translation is CASRGPDYYNSPLHF.

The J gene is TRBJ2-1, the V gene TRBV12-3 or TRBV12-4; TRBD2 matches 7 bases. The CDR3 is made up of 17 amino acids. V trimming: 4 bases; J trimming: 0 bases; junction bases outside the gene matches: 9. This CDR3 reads CASSWGGWPLSYNEQFF. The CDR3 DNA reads TGTGCCAGCAGTTGGGGGGGTTGGCCCCTCTCCTACAATGAGCAGTTCTTC.

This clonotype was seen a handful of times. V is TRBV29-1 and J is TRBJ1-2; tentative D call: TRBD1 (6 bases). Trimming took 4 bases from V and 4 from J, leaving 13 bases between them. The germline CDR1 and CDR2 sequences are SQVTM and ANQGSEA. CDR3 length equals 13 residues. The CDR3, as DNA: TGCAGCGTTGGGGAACAGGGACCCTATGGCTACACCTTC. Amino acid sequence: CSVGEQGPYGYTF. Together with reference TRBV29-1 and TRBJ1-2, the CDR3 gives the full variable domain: SAVISQKPSRDICQRGTSLTIQCQVDSQVTMMFWYRQQPGQSLTLIATANQGSEATYESGFVIDKFPISRPNLTFSTLTVSNMSPEDSSIYLCSVGEQGPYGYTFGSGTRLTVV.

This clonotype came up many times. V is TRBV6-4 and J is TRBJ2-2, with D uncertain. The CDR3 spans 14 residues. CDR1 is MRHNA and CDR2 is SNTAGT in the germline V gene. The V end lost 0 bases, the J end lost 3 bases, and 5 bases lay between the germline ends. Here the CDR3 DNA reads TGTGCCAGCAGTGACTCAAGTGACACCGGGGAGCTGTTTTTT. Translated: CASSDSSDTGELFF.

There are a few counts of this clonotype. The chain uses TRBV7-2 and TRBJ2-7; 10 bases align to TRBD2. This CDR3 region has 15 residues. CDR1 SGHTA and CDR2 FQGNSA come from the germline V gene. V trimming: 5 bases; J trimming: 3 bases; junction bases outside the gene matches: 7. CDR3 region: CASSPNGLAVYEQYF. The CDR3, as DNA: TGTGCCAGCAGCCCCAACGGACTAGCGGTCTACGAGCAGTACTTC.

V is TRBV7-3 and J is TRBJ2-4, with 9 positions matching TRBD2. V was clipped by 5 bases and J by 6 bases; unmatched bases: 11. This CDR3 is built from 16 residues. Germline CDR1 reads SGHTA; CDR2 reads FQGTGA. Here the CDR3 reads CASSPQAGGGSNIQYF. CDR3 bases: TGTGCCAGCAGCCCTCAAGCGGGGGGCGGGTCAAACATTCAGTACTTC.

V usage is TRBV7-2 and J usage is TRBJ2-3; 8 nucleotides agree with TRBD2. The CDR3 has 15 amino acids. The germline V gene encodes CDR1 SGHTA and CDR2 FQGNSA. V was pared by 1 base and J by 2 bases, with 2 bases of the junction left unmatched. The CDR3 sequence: CASSLVLAATDTQYF. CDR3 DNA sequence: TGTGCCAGCAGCTTAGTACTAGCGGCCACAGATACGCAGTATTTT.

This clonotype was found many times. In DNA, the CDR3 is TGTGCCAGCTCACCCCCCGGGGATGAAAAACTGTTTTTT. Protein: CASSPPGDEKLFF. The chain joins TRBV18 to TRBJ1-4; no firm D call. CDR1 is KGHSH and CDR2 is LQKENI in the germline V gene. The CDR3 covers 13 residues. Trimming took off 3 bases at V and 6 bases at J, with 8 bases between the two ends.

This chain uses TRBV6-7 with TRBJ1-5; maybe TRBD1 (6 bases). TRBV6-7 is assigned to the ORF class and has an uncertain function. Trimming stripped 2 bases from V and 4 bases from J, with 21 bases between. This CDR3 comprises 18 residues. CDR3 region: CASSYAPMVGTSNQPQHF. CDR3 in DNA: TGTGCCAGCAGTTACGCCCCTATGGTTGGGACATCAAATCAGCCCCAGCATTTT.

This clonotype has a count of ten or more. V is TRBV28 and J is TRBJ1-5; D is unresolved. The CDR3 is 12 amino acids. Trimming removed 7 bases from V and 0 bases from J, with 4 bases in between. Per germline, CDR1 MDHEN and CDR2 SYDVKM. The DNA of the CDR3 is TGTGCCAGCACCTATAGCAATCAGCCCCAGCATTTT. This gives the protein CASTYSNQPQHF.